This entry lists 29 T cell receptor beta chains sequenced from one sample in a study of response to subunit inactivated influenza vaccine. TCRdb processed the RT-PCR reads anew with MiXCR; each CDR3 protein has one entry. This table has some 500,000 distinct CDR3 sequences, 25% appearing once. Sequencing used CD4+ T cells sorted from PBMCs, obtained 5 days after vaccination. Every receptor here comes from a man aged 45-60 years who received an inactivated influenza vaccine.

The sample holds a few counts of this clonotype. DNA of the CDR3: TGTGCCATCAGTGGGACTAGCGGCTACGGGGCCGGGGAGCTGTTTTTT. It codes for CAISGTSGYGAGELFF. J is TRBJ2-2 and V is TRBV10-3, with 10 nucleotides matching TRBD2. The CDR3 consists of 16 residues. The V gene's germline CDR1 is ENHRY and CDR2 SYGVKD. V shed 4 bases and J 6 bases; nucleotides not matched to a gene: 8.

This clonotype was seen only a few times. The V call is TRBV7-2, the J call TRBJ2-1, with TRBD2 identical over 11 bases. V lost 3 bases, J lost 10 bases, and 8 bases stayed unmatched. The germline CDR1 and CDR2 sequences are SGHTA and FQGNSA. This CDR3 comprises 15 residues. CDR3 region: CASSFFGTSGNEQFF. The CDR3 DNA follows: TGTGCCAGCAGCTTTTTCGGGACTAGCGGAAACGAGCAGTTCTTC.

This clonotype was seen a few times. The chain employs TRBV7-2 and TRBJ1-6; D call uncertain. There are 14 residues in the CDR3. The V end lost 7 bases, the J end lost 6 bases, and 13 bases lay between the germline ends. CDR1 is SGHTA and CDR2 is FQGNSA in the germline V gene. Here the CDR3 reads CASTIRVSNSPLHF. CDR3 nucleotide sequence: TGTGCCAGCACGATACGGGTCTCTAATTCACCCCTCCACTTT. The full variable domain, with the rest looked up from reference TRBV7-2 and TRBJ1-6, is GAGVSQSPSNKVTEKGKDVELRCDPISGHTALYWYRQSLGQGLEFLIYFQGNSAPDKSGLPSDRFSAERTGGSVSTLTIQRTQQEDSAVYLCASTIRVSNSPLHFGNGTRLTVT.

The V gene is TRBV12-3 or TRBV12-4, the J gene TRBJ2-2; 10 nucleotides align to TRBD2. The CDR3 is 15 residues long. V trimming: 2 bases; J trimming: 7 bases; junction bases outside the gene matches: 4. The CDR3 loop is CASSLTQRGGGELFF. In DNA, the CDR3 is TGTGCCAGCAGTTTAACCCAGCGGGGGGGCGGGGAGCTGTTTTTT.

The CDR3 reads CASSLAGRGIQETQYF. The DNA of the CDR3 is TGTGCCAGCAGCTTGGCCGGTCGCGGGATCCAAGAGACCCAGTACTTC. This sequence joins TRBV5-5 and TRBJ2-5; a weak D match, TRBD2 (6 bases). The CDR3 is 16 residues long. Germline CDR1 reads SGHKS; CDR2 reads YYEKEE (reference sequence). With 0 bases removed from V and 1 base from J, the gap between germline ends came to 13 bases.

This clonotype was picked up many times. The chain couples TRBV12-3 or TRBV12-4 to TRBJ2-2; 9 bases agree with TRBD1. The CDR3 consists of 16 residues. V lost 6 bases to trimming and J lost 6 bases; unmatched junction nucleotides: 11. The CDR3 DNA reads as TGTGCCAGCAGAACGACAGGGGGGTCGCTCGCCGGGGAGCTGTTTTTT. Its translation: CASRTTGGSLAGELFF.

This clonotype came up many times. The rearrangement links TRBV29-1 to TRBJ1-1; D gene unclear. This CDR3 is built from 13 residues. Germline values: CDR1 SQVTM, CDR2 ANQGSEA. Deletions cut 1 base from V and 5 bases from J, with 11 bases between. CDR3 loop: CSVEVSGDTEAFF. CDR3 bases: TGCAGCGTTGAAGTCTCCGGTGATACTGAAGCTTTCTTT.

The chain has TRBV5-1 and TRBJ2-1; TRBD1 agrees at 9 bases. The length of the CDR3 is 15 residues. V trimming: 5 bases; J trimming: 3 bases; junction bases outside the gene matches: 6. CDR1 is SGHRS and CDR2 is YFSETQ in the germline V gene. The CDR3 sequence: CASRPGTGLYNEQFF. The DNA for the CDR3 is TGCGCCAGCAGGCCCGGGACAGGGCTCTACAATGAGCAGTTCTTC.

This clonotype has only a few counts. This chain links TRBV5-1 with TRBJ2-5; 7 positions agree with TRBD1. V lost 0 bases and J lost 0; bases outside the gene matches: 2. This CDR3 has 15 residues. CDR1 is SGHRS and CDR2 is YFSETQ in the germline V gene. The CDR3 spells CASSLVDRDQETQYF. CDR3 in DNA: TGCGCCAGCAGCTTGGTTGACAGGGACCAAGAGACCCAGTACTTC.

This chain joins TRBV5-1 and TRBJ2-7; 7 bases line up with TRBD2. V shed 0 bases and J 4 bases; nucleotides not matched to a gene: 13. Germline-derived CDR1 and CDR2 are SGHRS and YFSETQ. The CDR3 length is 17 residues. The CDR3 sequence is CASSLVRTGTGGYEQYF. The CDR3 nucleotides read TGCGCCAGCAGCTTGGTGAGAACCGGGACGGGAGGATACGAGCAGTACTTC.

The chain has TRBV5-1 and TRBJ2-2; unclear D gene. Germline CDR1 and CDR2: SGHRS and YFSETQ. Trimming removed 3 bases from V and 2 bases from J, with 11 bases in between. The CDR3 is 15 residues long. The CDR3, as DNA: TGCGCCAGCAGCTCCTTGACCAGAAACACCGGGGAGCTGTTTTTT. This sequence encodes CASSSLTRNTGELFF.

CDR3 residues: CASSPEGTGGGFYEQYF. In DNA, the CDR3 is TGTGCCAGCAGTCCTGAAGGGACAGGGGGCGGCTTCTACGAGCAGTACTTC. The chain is built from TRBV5-6 and TRBJ2-7; TRBD1 matches at 12 bases. The junction had 12 bases not matched to a gene; V was cut back by 5 bases and J by 3 bases. The length of the CDR3 is 17 residues. Germline assignment: CDR1 SGHDT and CDR2 YYEEEE.

The rearrangement links TRBV20-1 to TRBJ2-4, with unresolved D. CDR3 size: 15 residues. V lost 1 base, J lost 0 bases, and 10 bases lay in between. Per germline, CDR1 DFQATT and CDR2 SNEGSKA (reference sequence). The CDR3 sequence is CSARVPVKAKNIQYF. The CDR3 bases are TGCAGTGCTAGAGTTCCCGTTAAAGCCAAAAACATTCAGTACTTC.

This clonotype has a count of ten or more. The rearrangement joins TRBV5-1 to TRBJ2-1; D perhaps matches TRBD2 (6 bases). The V gene's germline CDR1 is SGHRS and CDR2 YFSETQ. The CDR3 contains 12 residues. V was trimmed by 0 bases and J by 10 bases, leaving 8 bases between them. CDR3 amino acids: CASSLAGEEQFF. In DNA, the CDR3 is TGCGCCAGCAGCTTGGCGGGAGAGGAGCAGTTCTTC.

The gene calls are TRBV7-2 and TRBJ2-5, with D unclear. Deletions cut 1 base from V and 10 bases from J, with 7 bases between. The CDR3 totals 11 residues. Germline assignment: CDR1 SGHTA and CDR2 FQGNSA. The CDR3 loop reads CASSLDLVQYF. As DNA, the CDR3 is TGTGCCAGCAGCTTAGATCTAGTCCAGTACTTC.

This clonotype came up a few times. The rearrangement links TRBV20-1 to TRBJ1-6, with D perhaps TRBD1 (6 bases). The V and J ends lost 2 bases and 0 bases respectively, with 8 bases between them. CDR3 length: 15 amino acids. Per the germline V gene, CDR1 is DFQATT and CDR2 is SNEGSKA (reference sequence). The CDR3 DNA reads TGCAGTGCTAGATTGACAGGCTCCTATAATTCACCCCTCCACTTT. It translates to CSARLTGSYNSPLHF.

The chain carries TRBV10-3 and TRBJ2-1; TRBD1 is a possible D gene (5 bases). The V end was cut by 2 bases, the J end by 0 bases, with 8 bases between. The germline CDR1 and CDR2 sequences are ENHRY and SYGVKD. This CDR3 spans 15 amino acids. CDR3 residues: CAISEGASSYNEQFF. The CDR3 DNA reads as TGTGCCATCAGTGAGGGGGCCAGCTCCTACAATGAGCAGTTCTTC.

This clonotype was observed a single time. The chain recombines TRBV7-2 with TRBJ1-2; D is undetermined. CDR3 size: 11 residues. Trimming shortened V by 8 bases and J by 7 bases, and 11 bases separated the two germline ends. Germline V gives CDR1 SGHTA, CDR2 FQGNSA. The CDR3 region has the DNA TGTGCCAGCCGCTACAGTGGTGGCTACACCTTC. Translated, it gives CASRYSGGYTF.

V and J are TRBV12-3 or TRBV12-4 and TRBJ2-5; D gene uncertain. The CDR3 length is 13 residues. V lost 7 bases and J 1 base, leaving 10 bases between the germline ends. The CDR3 sequence is CASTPSSQETQYF. Written as DNA, the CDR3 is TGTGCCAGCACCCCGAGCAGCCAAGAGACCCAGTACTTC.

The chain links TRBV7-8 to TRBJ2-1; 10 nucleotides align to TRBD2. Per the germline V gene, CDR1 is SGHVS and CDR2 is FQNEAQ. Trimming cost V 5 bases and J 7 bases; bases outside gene matches: 11. The CDR3 is 16 amino acids. The CDR3: CASSNILAGVKNEQFF. DNA of the CDR3: TGTGCCAGCAGCAACATCCTAGCGGGAGTAAAAAATGAGCAGTTCTTC.

The sample holds a few counts of this clonotype. The chain recombines TRBV3-1 with TRBJ1-1; unclear D gene. The CDR3 has 11 residues. From germline, CDR1 is LGHDT and CDR2 YNNKEL (reference sequence). V shed 10 bases and J shed 7 bases, with 13 bases lying between them. The chain's CDR3 is CATQRSGEAFF. Here the CDR3 DNA reads TGTGCCACCCAGCGTTCCGGTGAAGCTTTCTTT.

At least ten counts were recorded for this clonotype. The chain recombines TRBV7-9 with TRBJ2-2; D possibly matches TRBD1 or TRBD2 (5 bases each). This CDR3 is built from 13 residues. V was cut by 3 bases and J by 6 bases, with 8 bases left in between. CDR1 SEHNR and CDR2 FQNEAQ come from the germline V gene (reference sequence). CDR3 sequence (DNA): TGTGCCAGCAGCTTTTGGGGGTCCGGGGAGCTGTTTTTT. Translated: CASSFWGSGELFF.

The table lists this clonotype with many counts. This chain uses TRBV15 with TRBJ1-5; tentative D call: TRBD1 (5 bases). V was cut by 0 bases and J by 3 bases, with 15 bases left in between. CDR3 length equals 17 residues. Germline V gives CDR1 LNHNV, CDR2 YYDKDF (reference sequence). The CDR3: CATSRDRPGRTNQPQHF. The CDR3 DNA is TGTGCCACCAGCAGAGATAGGCCAGGGAGAACCAATCAGCCCCAGCATTTT.

This chain links TRBV5-5 with TRBJ2-3, with D perhaps matching TRBD2 (6 bases). In germline, CDR1 is SGHKS, CDR2 YYEKEE (reference sequence). This CDR3 is built from 12 residues. Trimming took off 4 bases at V and 8 bases at J, with 11 bases between the two ends. The CDR3 DNA reads as TGTGCCAGCAGCCTGGGGGGAGTTACGCAGTATTTT. Translating it yields CASSLGGVTQYF.

This sequence joins TRBV12-3 or TRBV12-4 and TRBJ2-5; D gene unclear. The CDR3 has 13 residues. The V and J ends lost 3 bases and 3 bases respectively, with 8 bases between them. The DNA of the CDR3 is TGTGCCAGCAGTTTGACGCAGAAAGAGACCCAGTACTTC. Translating it yields CASSLTQKETQYF.

This clonotype was picked up many times. The V call is TRBV6-5, the J call TRBJ1-2, with D possibly matching TRBD1 (6 bases). This CDR3 is 18 amino acids long. Trimming pared 6 bases from V and 7 bases from J, leaving 30 bases between. Germline-derived CDR1 and CDR2 are MNHEY and SVGAGI. CDR3 nucleotide sequence: TGTGCCAGCAGCTTAATGCTTGGACAGCACCCACTCCTCGGTGGCTACACCTTC. It translates to CASSLMLGQHPLLGGYTF.

This clonotype turned up a few times. The chain uses TRBV20-1 and TRBJ1-6; 8 positions match TRBD1. The V segment lost 6 bases and the J segment 11 bases; nucleotides outside the gene matches: 6. The germline V gene has CDR1 DFQATT and CDR2 SNEGSKA (reference sequence). CDR3 length equals 12 residues. The CDR3 here is CSAKGQAAPLHF. The DNA of the CDR3 is TGCAGTGCCAAGGGACAGGCGGCACCCCTCCACTTT.

The chain employs TRBV20-1 and TRBJ2-1, with TRBD1 identical over 12 bases. The CDR3 spans 14 residues. The trim removed 5 bases at V and 6 bases at J, leaving 5 bases unmatched. The germline V gene encodes CDR1 DFQATT and CDR2 SNEGSKA (reference sequence). CDR3 in amino acids: CSAEPGQGANEQFF. CDR3 coding DNA: TGCAGTGCTGAGCCGGGACAGGGGGCCAATGAGCAGTTCTTC.

The V call is TRBV5-5, the J call TRBJ2-7, with D perhaps matching TRBD2 (6 bases). This CDR3 spans 16 amino acids. The germline V gene has CDR1 SGHKS and CDR2 YYEKEE (reference sequence). V lost 2 bases and J lost 2, with 17 bases in between. The CDR3 loop is CASSLTVPSGAYEQYF. DNA of the CDR3: TGTGCCAGCAGCTTAACGGTCCCCTCGGGAGCCTACGAGCAGTACTTC.